The source of this T cell receptor beta chain is a study of cytomegalovirus exposure and HLA in healthy donors. Notes on the study in general: Researchers catalogued over 150 TCR beta chains as cytomegalovirus-associated.

Concerning this clone: As yet, its antigen is unknown.

This table comes from immunoSEQ multiplex PCR, and its TCRdb copy is limited to in-frame clones, with some not included. Here the sample spans 110,000 or so clones, roughly nine tenths being singletons. V lost 0 bases and J lost 4; bases outside the gene matches: 13. This CDR3 spans 19 amino acids. Germline CDR1 reads LGHNA; CDR2 reads YNFKEQ. This chain uses TRBV4-2 with TRBJ1-1; 11 bases are shared with TRBD1. This receptor was taken from a man younger than 35 in good health and CMV-seropositive. The sequenced material came from PBMCs. The CDR3: CASSQDPRTGGRVFTEAFF. DNA of the CDR3: TGTGCCAGCAGCCAAGATCCACGGACAGGGGGCCGGGTGTTCACTGAAGCTTTCTTT.